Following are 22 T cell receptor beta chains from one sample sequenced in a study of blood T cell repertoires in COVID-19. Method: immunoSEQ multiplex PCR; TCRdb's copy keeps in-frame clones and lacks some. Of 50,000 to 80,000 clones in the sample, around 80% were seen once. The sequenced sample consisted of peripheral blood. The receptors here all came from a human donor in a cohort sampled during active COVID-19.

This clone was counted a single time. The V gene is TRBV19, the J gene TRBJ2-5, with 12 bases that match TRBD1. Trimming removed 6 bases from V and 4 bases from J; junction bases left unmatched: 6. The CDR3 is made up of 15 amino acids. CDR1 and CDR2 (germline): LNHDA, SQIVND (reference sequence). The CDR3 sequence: CASSPGQGARETQYF. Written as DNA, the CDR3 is TGTGCCAGTAGCCCGGGACAGGGGGCTCGAGAGACCCAGTACTTC.

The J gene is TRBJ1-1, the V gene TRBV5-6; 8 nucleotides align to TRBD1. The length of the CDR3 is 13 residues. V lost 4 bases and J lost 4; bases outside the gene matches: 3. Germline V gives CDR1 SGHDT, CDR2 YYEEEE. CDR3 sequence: CASSRTGGTEAFF. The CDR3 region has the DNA TGTGCCAGCAGCCGAACAGGGGGCACTGAAGCTTTCTTT.

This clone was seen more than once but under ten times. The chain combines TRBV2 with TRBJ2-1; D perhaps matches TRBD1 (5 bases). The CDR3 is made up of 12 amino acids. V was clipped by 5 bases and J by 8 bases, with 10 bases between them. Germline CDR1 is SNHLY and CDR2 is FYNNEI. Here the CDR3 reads CASSPQAYEQFF. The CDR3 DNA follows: TGTGCCAGCAGTCCACAGGCGTATGAGCAGTTCTTC.

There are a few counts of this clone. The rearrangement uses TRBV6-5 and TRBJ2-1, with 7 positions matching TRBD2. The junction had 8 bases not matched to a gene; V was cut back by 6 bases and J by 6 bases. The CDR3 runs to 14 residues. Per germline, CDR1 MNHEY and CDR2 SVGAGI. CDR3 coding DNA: TGTGCCAGCAGCGGACTGGGAGGGCCCAATGAGCAGTTCTTC. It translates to CASSGLGGPNEQFF.

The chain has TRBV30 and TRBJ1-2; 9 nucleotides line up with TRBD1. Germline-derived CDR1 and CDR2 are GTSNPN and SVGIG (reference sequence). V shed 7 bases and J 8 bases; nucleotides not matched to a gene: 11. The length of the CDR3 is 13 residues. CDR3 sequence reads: CASLPQGAGGYTF. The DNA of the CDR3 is TGTGCCTCGCTCCCACAGGGGGCTGGCGGCTACACCTTC.

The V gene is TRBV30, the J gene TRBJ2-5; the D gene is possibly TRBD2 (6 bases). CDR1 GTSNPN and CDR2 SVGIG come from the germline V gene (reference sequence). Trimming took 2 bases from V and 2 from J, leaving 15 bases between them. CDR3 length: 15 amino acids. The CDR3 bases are TGTGCCTGGAGTATCCCTCGAGGGACTCAAGAGACCCAGTACTTC. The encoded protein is CAWSIPRGTQETQYF.

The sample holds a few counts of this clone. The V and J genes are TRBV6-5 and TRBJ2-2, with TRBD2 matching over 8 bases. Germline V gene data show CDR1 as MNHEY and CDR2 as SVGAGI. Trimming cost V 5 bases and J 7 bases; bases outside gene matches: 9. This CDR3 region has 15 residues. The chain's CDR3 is CASSSFSGAVGELFF. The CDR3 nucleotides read TGTGCCAGCAGTAGTTTTAGCGGGGCGGTCGGGGAGCTGTTTTTT.

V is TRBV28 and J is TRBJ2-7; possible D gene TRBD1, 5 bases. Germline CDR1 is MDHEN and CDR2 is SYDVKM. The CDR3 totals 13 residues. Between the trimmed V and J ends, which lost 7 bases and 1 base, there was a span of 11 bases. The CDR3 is CASKSPGSYEQYF. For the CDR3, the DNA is TGTGCCAGCAAGTCCCCAGGGTCCTACGAGCAGTACTTC.

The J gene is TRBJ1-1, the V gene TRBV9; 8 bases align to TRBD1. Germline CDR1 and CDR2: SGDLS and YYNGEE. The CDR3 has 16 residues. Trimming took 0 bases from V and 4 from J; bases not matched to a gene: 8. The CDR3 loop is CASSVGAGGSGTEAFF. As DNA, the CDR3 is TGTGCCAGCAGCGTAGGGGCAGGGGGCAGCGGCACTGAAGCTTTCTTT.

The CDR3 is CSVDGDIQGKLFF. CDR3 nucleotide sequence: TGCAGCGTTGATGGGGACATCCAGGGAAAACTGTTTTTT. V and J are TRBV29-1 and TRBJ1-4; a possible D gene is TRBD1 (6 bases). The CDR3 consists of 13 residues. Germline V gene data show CDR1 as SQVTM and CDR2 as ANQGSEA. Trimming took off 3 bases at V and 10 bases at J, with 15 bases between the two ends.

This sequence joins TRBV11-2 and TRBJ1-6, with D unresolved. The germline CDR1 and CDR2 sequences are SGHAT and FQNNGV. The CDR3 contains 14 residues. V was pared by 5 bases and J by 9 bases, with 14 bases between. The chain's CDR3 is CASSPDGGRSPLHF. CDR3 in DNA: TGTGCCAGCAGCCCCGACGGAGGACGTTCACCCCTCCACTTT.

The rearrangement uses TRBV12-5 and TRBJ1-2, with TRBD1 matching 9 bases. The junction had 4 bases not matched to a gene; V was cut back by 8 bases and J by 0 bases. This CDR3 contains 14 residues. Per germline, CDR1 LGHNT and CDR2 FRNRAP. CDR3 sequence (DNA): TGTGCTAGTTCCGGGACAGGGTCTAACTATGGCTACACCTTC. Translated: CASSGTGSNYGYTF.

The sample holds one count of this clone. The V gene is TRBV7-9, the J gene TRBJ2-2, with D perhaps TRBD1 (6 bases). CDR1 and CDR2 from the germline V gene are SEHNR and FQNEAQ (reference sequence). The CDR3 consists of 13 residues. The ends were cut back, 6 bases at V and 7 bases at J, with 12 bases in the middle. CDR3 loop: CASRWTEYGELFF. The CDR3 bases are TGTGCCAGCAGATGGACAGAATACGGGGAGCTGTTTTTT.

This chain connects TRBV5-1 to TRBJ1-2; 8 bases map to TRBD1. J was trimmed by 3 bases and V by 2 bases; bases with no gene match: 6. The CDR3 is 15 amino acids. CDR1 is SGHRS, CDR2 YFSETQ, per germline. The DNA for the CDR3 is TGCGCCAGCAGCTTACAGGGGGGTCGTGACTATGGCTACACCTTC. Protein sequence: CASSLQGGRDYGYTF.

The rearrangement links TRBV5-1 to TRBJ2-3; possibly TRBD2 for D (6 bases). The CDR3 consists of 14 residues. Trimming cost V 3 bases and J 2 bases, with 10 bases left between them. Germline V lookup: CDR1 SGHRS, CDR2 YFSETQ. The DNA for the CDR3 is TGCGCCAGCAGCTCACGGACTAACACAGATACGCAGTATTTT. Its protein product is CASSSRTNTDTQYF.

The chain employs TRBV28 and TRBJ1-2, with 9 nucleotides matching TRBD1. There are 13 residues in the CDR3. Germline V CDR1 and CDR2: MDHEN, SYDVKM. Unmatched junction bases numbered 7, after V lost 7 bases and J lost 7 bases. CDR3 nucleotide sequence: TGTGCCAGCAAACCCCGGGACAGGGCTGGCTACACCTTC. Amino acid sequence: CASKPRDRAGYTF.

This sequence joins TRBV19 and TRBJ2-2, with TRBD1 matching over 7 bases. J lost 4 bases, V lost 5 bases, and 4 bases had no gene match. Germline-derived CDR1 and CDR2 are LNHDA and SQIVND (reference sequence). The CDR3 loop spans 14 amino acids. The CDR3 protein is CASSEYRGTGELFF. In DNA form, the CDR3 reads TGTGCCAGTAGTGAATACAGGGGCACCGGGGAGCTGTTTTTT.

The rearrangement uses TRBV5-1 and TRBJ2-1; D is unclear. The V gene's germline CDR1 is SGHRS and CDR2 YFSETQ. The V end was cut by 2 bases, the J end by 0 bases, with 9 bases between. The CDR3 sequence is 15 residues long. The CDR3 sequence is CASSLLSGSYNEQFF. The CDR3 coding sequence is TGCGCCAGCAGCTTACTATCGGGCTCCTACAATGAGCAGTTCTTC.

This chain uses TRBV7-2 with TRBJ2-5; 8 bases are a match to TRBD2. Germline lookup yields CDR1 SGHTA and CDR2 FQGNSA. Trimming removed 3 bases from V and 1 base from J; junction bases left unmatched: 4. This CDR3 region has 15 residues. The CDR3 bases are TGTGCCAGCAGCTTCCAGCGGGGGCCCCAAGAGACCCAGTACTTC. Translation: CASSFQRGPQETQYF.

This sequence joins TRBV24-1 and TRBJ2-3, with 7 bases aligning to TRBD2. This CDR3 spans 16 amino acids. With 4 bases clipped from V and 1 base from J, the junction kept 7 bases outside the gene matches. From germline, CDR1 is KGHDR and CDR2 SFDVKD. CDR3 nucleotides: TGTGCCACCAGTGACCCACTAGCGTCTGGCACAGATACGCAGTATTTT. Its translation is CATSDPLASGTDTQYF.

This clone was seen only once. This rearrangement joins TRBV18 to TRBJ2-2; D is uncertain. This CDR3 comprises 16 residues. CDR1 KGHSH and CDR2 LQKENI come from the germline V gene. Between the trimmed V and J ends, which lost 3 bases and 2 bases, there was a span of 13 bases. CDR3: CASSPLRHSNTGELFF. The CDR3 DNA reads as TGTGCCAGCTCACCTCTCAGGCACAGCAACACCGGGGAGCTGTTTTTT.

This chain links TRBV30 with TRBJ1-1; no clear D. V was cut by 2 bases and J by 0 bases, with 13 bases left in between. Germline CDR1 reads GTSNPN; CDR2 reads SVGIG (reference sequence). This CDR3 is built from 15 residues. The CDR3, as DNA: TGTGCCTGGAGTACATGGGGAGGACTGAACACTGAAGCTTTCTTT. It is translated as CAWSTWGGLNTEAFF. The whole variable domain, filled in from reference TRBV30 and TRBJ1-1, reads SQTIHQWPATLVQPVGSPLSLECTVEGTSNPNLYWYRQAAGRGLQLLFYSVGIGQISSEVPQNLSASRPQDRQFILSSKKLLLSDSGFYLCAWSTWGGLNTEAFFGQGTRLTVV.